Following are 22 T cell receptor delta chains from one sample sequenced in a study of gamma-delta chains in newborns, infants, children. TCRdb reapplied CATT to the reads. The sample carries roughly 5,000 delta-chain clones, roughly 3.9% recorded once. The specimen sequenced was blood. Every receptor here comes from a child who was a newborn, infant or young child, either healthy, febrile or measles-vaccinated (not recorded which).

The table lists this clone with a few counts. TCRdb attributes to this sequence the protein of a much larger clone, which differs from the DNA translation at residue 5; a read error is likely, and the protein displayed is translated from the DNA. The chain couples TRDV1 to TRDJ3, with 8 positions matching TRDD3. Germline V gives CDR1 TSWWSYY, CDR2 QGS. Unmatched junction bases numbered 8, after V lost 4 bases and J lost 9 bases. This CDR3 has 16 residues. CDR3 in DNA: TGTGCTCTTGGGGGTTCGGTACTGGGGGGCACCCGACAGATGTTTTTC. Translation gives CALGGSVLGGTRQMFF.

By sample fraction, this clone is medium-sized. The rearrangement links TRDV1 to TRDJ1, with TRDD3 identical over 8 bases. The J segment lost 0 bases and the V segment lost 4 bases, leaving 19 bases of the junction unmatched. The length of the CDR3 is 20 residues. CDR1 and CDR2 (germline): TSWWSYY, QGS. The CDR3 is CALGVGKLGASSPYTDKLIF. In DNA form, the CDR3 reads TGTGCTCTTGGGGTGGGGAAACTGGGGGCCTCTTCTCCCTACACCGATAAACTCATCTTT.

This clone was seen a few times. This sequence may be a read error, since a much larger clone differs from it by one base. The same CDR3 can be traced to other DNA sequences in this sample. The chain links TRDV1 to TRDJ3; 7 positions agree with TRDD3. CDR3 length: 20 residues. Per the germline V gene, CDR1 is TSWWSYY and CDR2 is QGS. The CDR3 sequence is CALGEASWGPGSWDTRQMFF. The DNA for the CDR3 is TGTGCCCTTGGGGAAGCGTCCTGGGGGCCGGGCTCCTGGGACACCCGACAGATGTTTTTC.

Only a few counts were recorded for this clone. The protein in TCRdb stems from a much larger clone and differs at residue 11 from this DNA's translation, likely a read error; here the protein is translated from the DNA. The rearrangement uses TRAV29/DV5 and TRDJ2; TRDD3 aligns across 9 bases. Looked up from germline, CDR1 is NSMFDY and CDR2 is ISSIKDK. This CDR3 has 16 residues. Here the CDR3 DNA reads TGTGCAGCGGGGATACGCGTTCCTTCTTTGGCAGCACAACTCTTCTTT. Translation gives CAAGIRVPSLAAQLFF.

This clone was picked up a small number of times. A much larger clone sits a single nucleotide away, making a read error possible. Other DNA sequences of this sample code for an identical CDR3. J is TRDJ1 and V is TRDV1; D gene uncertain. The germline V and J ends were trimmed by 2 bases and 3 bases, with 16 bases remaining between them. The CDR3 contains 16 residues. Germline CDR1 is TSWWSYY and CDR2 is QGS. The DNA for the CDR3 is TGTGCTCTTGGGGAAAGGAGCAGGGGCGCTTCCGATAAACTCATCTTT. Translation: CALGERSRGASDKLIF.

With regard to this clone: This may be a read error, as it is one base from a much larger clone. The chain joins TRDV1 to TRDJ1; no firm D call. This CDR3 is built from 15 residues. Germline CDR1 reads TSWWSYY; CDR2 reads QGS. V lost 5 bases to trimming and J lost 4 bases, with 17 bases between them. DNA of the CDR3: TGTGCTCTTGGGCCCCTGGACATCAGGAACGATAAACTCATCTTT. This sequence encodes CALGPLDIRNDKLIF.

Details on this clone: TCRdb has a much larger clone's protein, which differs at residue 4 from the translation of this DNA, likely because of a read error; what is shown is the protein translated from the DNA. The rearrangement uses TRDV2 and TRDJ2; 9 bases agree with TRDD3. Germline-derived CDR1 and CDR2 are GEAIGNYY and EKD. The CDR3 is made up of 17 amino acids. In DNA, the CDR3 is TGTGCCTGTGGCACCCCCCTACTGGGGGATTTGACAGCACAACTCTTCTTT. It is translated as CACGTPLLGDLTAQLFF.

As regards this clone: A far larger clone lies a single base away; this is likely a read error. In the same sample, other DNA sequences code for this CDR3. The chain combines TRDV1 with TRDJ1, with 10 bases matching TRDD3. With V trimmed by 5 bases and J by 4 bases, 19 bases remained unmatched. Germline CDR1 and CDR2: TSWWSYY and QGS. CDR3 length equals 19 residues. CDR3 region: CALGIRPHTGGYGSDKLIF. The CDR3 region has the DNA TGTGCTCTTGGGATCCGCCCCCATACCGGGGGATACGGGAGCGATAAACTCATCTTT.

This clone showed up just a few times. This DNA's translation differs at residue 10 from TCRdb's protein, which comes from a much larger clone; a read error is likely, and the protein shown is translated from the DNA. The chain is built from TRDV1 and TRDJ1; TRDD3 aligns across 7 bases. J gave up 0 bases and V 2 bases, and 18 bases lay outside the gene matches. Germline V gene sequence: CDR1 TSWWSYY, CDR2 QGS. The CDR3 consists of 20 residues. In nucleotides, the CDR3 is TGTGCTCTTGGGGAAGGATTGGGGATGAGGGATACCCCGTACACCGATAAACTCATCTTT. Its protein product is CALGEGLGMRDTPYTDKLIF.

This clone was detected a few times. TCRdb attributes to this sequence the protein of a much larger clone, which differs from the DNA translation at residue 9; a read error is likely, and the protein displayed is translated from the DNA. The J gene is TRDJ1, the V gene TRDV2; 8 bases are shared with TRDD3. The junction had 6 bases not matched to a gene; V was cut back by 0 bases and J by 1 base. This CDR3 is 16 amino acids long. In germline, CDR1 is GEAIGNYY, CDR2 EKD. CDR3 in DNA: TGTGCCTGTGACACCGTACTGGGGGGAGGCACCGATAAACTCATCTTT. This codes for CACDTVLGGGTDKLIF.

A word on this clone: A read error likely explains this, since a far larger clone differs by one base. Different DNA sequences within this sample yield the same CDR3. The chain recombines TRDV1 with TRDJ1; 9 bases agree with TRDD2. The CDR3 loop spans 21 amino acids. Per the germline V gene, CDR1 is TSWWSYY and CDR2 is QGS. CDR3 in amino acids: CALGEPPSYLYYGLYTDKLIF. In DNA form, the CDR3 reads TGTGCACTTGGGGAACCACCTTCCTACTTGTATTACGGACTGTACACCGATAAACTCATCTTT.

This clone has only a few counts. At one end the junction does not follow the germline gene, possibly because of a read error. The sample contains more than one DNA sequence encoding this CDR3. CDR3 protein: CALGIPPYGGYTDKLIF. The CDR3 DNA reads as TGTGCTCTTGGGATCCCCCCGTATGGGGGATACACCGATAAGCTCATCTTT. V gene TRDV1 combines with J gene TRDJ1, with 10 bases matching TRDD3. Per the germline V gene, CDR1 is TSWWSYY and CDR2 is QGS. The CDR3 is made up of 17 amino acids.

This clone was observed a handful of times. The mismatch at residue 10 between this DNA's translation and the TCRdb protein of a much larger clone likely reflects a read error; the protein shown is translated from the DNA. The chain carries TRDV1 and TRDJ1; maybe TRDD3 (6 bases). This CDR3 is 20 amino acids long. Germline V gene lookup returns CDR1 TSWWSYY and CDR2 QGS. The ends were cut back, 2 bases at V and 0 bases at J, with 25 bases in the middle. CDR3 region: CALGENAIFPRRGYTDKLIF. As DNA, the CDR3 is TGTGCTCTTGGGGAAAACGCAATCTTCCCACGGAGGGGATACACCGATAAACTCATCTTT.

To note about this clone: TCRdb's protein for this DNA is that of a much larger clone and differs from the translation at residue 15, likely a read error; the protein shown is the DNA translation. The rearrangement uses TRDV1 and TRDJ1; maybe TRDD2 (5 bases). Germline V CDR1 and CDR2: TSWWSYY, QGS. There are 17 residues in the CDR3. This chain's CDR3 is CALGKAYGVTRADKRIF. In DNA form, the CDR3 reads TGTGCTCTTGGGAAGGCCTACGGGGTCACCCGGGCCGATAAACGCATCTTT.

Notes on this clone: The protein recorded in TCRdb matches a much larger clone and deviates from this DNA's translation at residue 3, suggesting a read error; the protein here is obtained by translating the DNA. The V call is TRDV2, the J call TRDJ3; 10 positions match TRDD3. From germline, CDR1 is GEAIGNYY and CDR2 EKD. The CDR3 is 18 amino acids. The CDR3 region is CASDNWGMSSWDTRQMFF. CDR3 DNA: TGTGCCAGTGACAACTGGGGGATGAGCTCCTGGGACACCCGACAGATGTTTTTC.

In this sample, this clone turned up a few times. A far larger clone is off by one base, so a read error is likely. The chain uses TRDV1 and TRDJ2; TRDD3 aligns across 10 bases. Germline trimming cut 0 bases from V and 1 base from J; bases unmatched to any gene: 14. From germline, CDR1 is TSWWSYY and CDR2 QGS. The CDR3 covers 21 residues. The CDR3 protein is CALGELEGSCWGIFLTAQLFF. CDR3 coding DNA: TGTGCTCTTGGGGAACTAGAAGGTTCCTGCTGGGGGATATTTTTGACAGCACAACTCTTCTTT.

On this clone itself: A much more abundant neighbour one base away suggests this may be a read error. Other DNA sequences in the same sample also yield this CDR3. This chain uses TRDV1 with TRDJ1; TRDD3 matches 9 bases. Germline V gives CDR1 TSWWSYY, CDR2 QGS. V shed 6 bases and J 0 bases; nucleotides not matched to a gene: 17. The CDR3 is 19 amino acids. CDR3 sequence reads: CALGLSPTGGPPYTDKLIF. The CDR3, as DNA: TGTGCTCTTGGACTTTCTCCTACTGGGGGACCCCCGTACACCGATAAACTCATCTTT.

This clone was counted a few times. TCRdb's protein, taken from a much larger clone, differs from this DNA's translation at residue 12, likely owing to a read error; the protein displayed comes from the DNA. This chain's CDR3 is CACDGRGSTTARLFF. The DNA for the CDR3 is TGTGCCTGTGACGGGAGGGGGAGCACAACAGCACGACTCTTCTTT. The chain carries TRDV2 and TRDJ2; possible D gene TRDD3, 6 bases. CDR3 length: 15 residues. The germline V gene has CDR1 GEAIGNYY and CDR2 EKD.

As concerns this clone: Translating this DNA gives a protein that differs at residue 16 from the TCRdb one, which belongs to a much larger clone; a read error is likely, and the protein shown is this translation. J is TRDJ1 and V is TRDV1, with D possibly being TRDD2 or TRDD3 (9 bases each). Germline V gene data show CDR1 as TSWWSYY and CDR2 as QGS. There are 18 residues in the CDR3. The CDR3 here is CALGDPGLPTGGPDKPIF. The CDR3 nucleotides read TGTGCTCTTGGGGACCCTGGCCTTCCTACTGGGGGACCCGATAAACCCATCTTT.

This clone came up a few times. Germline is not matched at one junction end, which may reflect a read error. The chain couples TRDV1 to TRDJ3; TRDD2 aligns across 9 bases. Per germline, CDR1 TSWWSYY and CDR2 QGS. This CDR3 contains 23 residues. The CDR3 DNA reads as TGTGCTCTTGGGGAAAACCTTCCTACCGTATTTCAGGGTCGCTCCAGGGACACCCGACAGATGTTTTTC. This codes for CALGENLPTVFQGRSRDTRQMFF.

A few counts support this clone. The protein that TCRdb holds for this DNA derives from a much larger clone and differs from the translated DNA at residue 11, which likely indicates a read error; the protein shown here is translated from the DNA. CDR3 sequence reads: CAASAGTGGYTTDKLIF. Here the CDR3 DNA reads TGTGCAGCAAGCGCGGGTACTGGGGGATACACAACCGATAAACTCATCTTT. The chain is built from TRAV29/DV5 and TRDJ1; TRDD3 aligns across 12 bases. J gave up 2 bases and V 0 bases, and 8 bases lay outside the gene matches. The germline V gene encodes CDR1 NSMFDY and CDR2 ISSIKDK. The CDR3 is 17 residues long. Full variable domain (missing parts from reference TRAV29/DV5 and TRDJ1): DQQVKQNSPSLSVQEGRISILNCDYTNSMFDYFLWYKKYPAEGPTFLISISSIKDKNEDGRFTVFLNKSAKHLSLHIVPSQPGDSAVYFCAASAGTGGYTTDKLIFGKGTRVTVEP.

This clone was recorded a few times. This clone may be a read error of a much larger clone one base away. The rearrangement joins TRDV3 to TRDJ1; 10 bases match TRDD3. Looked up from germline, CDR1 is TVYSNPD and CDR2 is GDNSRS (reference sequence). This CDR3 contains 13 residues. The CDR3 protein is CALRTGGSGKPIF. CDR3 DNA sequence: TGTGCCTTACGTACTGGGGGATCGGGTAAACCCATCTTT.